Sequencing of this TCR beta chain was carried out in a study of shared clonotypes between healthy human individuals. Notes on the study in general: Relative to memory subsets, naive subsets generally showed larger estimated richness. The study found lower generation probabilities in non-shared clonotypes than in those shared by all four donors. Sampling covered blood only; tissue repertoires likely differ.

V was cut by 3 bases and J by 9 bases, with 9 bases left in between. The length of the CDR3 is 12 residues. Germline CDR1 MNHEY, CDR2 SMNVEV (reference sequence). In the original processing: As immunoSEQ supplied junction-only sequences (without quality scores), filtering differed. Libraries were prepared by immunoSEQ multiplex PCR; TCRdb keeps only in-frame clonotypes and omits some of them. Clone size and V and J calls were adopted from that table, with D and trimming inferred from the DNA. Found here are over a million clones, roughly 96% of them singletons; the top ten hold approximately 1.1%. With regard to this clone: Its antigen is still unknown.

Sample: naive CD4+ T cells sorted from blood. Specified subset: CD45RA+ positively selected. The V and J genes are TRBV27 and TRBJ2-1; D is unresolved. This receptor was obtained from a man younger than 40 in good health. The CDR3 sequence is CASSFLGGEQFF. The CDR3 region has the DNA TGTGCCAGCAGTTTCCTCGGCGGTGAGCAGTTCTTC.